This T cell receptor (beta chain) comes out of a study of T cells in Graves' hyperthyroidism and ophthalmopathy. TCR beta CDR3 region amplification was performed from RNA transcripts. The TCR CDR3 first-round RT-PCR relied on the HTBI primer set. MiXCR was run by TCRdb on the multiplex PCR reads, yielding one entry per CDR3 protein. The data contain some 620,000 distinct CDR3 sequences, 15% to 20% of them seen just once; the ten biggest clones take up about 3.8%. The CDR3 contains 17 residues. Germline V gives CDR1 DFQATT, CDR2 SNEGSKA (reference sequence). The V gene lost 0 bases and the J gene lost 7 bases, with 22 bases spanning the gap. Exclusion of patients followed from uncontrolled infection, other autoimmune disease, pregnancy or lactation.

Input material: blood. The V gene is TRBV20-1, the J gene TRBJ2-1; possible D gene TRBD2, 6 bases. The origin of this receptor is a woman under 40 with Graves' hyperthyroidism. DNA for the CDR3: TGCAGTGCTAGAGATTTGGGGAAGAAGGCGGGGATTAATGAGCAGTTCTTC. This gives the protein CSARDLGKKAGINEQFF.